These 3 T cell receptor beta chains originate from one sample sequenced in a study of blood T cells in healthy people across ages. A second PCR of roughly 6 to 12 cycles used a sample-barcoded 5' primer and a J-beta primer mix. TCRdb re-derived calls from the 5' RACE reads in MiXCR, one entry per CDR3 protein. The sample carries approximately 1.5 million distinct CDR3 sequences, about 45% recorded once. The sequenced material came from blood. Source of these receptors: a woman in her late teens or twenties in good health.

The rearrangement links TRBV6-2 or TRBV6-3 to TRBJ2-7; 10 bases fit TRBD2. CDR3 size: 16 residues. The V and J ends lost 6 bases and 5 bases, in that order; junction bases with no gene match: 13. From germline, CDR1 is MNHEY and CDR2 SVGEGT. CDR3 sequence reads: CASSRTPFGTSDEQYF. The CDR3 bases are TGTGCCAGCAGCCGGACCCCATTTGGGACTAGCGACGAGCAGTACTTC.

V is TRBV7-2 and J is TRBJ2-1; no clear D gene. The CDR3 loop spans 14 amino acids. V was pared by 1 base and J by 9 bases, with 13 bases between. The V gene's germline CDR1 is SGHTA and CDR2 FQGNSA. CDR3 in amino acids: CASSLGVRLVEQFF. DNA of the CDR3: TGTGCCAGCAGCTTAGGGGTGCGGCTGGTTGAGCAGTTCTTC.

In DNA form, the CDR3 reads TGTGCCAGCAGCTCGACTAGCGGGCCCTTTGACAATGAGCAGTTCTTC. Its translation is CASSSTSGPFDNEQFF. The gene calls are TRBV9 and TRBJ2-1, with 10 bases matching TRBD2. Germline assignment: CDR1 SGDLS and CDR2 YYNGEE. J gave up 5 bases and V 4 bases, and 9 bases lay outside the gene matches. CDR3 length equals 16 residues.